The rows below give T cell receptor beta chains drawn from one sample of a study of blood T cell repertoires in COVID-19. Produced via immunoSEQ multiplex PCR; TCRdb's table is partial and in-frame only. The sample has approximately 330,000 clones; over 80% are singletons. The specimen was peripheral blood. These receptor sequences come from a man between 25 and 39 years old with COVID-19, enrolled during active disease. Each CDR3 is given with its conserved first and last residue. A D gene is named only where the DNA matches it firmly. Clone size is shown for a subset of rows, as once, few, many or a class of expanded clone.

-	TRBV4-1	TRBD1	TRBJ1-4	TGCGCCAGCAGCCAAGGGGACAGAGCTGCAACTAATGAAAAACTGTTTTTT	CASSQGDRAATNEKLFF
-	TRBV18	-	TRBJ2-5	TGTGCCAGCTCACCGACCCTGGGGGCCGGGGAGACCCAGTACTTC	CASSPTLGAGETQYF
-	TRBV7-9	-	TRBJ1-2	TGTGCCAGCAGCTTAACTGGACAGTTCGATCATGGCTACACCTTC	CASSLTGQFDHGYTF
-	TRBV19	TRBD2	TRBJ2-7	TGTGCCAGTAGTCCCCGGGGCTATCAGCGGGAGGGCAACGAGCAGTACTTC	CASSPRGYQREGNEQYF
-	TRBV6-5	-	TRBJ2-7	TGTGCCAGCAGTTACCTTCTCCTGGGCCACGAGCAGTACTTC	CASSYLLLGHEQYF
-	TRBV2	-	TRBJ1-2	TGTGCCACCGGGCTAGGGAGGGGGAGTATCTATGGCTACACCTTC	CATGLGRGSIYGYTF
-	TRBV29-1	TRBD2	TRBJ2-7	TGCAGCGCTAGCGGGGGCTACGAGCAGTACTTC	CSASGGYEQYF
-	TRBV29-1	-	TRBJ1-1	TGCAGCGTTGAGGAGGGTTGGGTAAACACTGAAGCTTTCTTT	CSVEEGWVNTEAFF
-	TRBV12-3/TRBV12-4	-	TRBJ2-7	TGTGCCAGCAGTTTAGGAGGGAACGAGCAGTACTTC	CASSLGGNEQYF
-	TRBV7-2	-	TRBJ2-7	TGTGCCAGCAGCCTCCCGATGGCGGGGATTATCTCCTACGAGCAGTACTTC	CASSLPMAGIISYEQYF
-	TRBV9	-	TRBJ2-3	TGTGCCAGCAGCGTAGAACAGCGCACAGATACGCAGTATTTT	CASSVEQRTDTQYF
-	TRBV27	-	TRBJ2-3	TGTGGAACAGGGCGAACCCCCTCTGATACGCAGTATTTT	CGTGRTPSDTQYF
-	TRBV19	TRBD1	TRBJ2-1	TGTGCCAGTAGCCTGGGACAGGGGATTCTCGGTGAGCAGTTCTTC	CASSLGQGILGEQFF
-	TRBV15	TRBD1	TRBJ2-7	TGTGCCACCAGCAGACTCCGGGACAGGGGGTACGAGCAGTACTTC	CATSRLRDRGYEQYF
-	TRBV19	TRBD2	TRBJ2-1	TGTGCCAGTAGTCTTCCCATAGCGGGAGGGCCGATCCGCGAGCAGTTCTTC	CASSLPIAGGPIREQFF
once	TRBV6-5	-	TRBJ2-2	TGTGCCAGCAGTTACTCGGGGCATAGCGGGGAGCTGTTTTTT	CASSYSGHSGELFF
-	TRBV11-1	TRBD1	TRBJ2-1	TGTGCCAGCAGCATTTCCGGGACAGGTTACAATGAGCAGTTCTTC	CASSISGTGYNEQFF
once	TRBV4-3	-	TRBJ2-7	TGCGCCAGCAGCCCAATCCCCAAGGGGAATGAGCAGTACTTC	CASSPIPKGNEQYF
-	TRBV5-1	-	TRBJ2-3	TGCGCCAGCAGCCGCACTAGCACAGATACGCAGTATTTT	CASSRTSTDTQYF
once	TRBV7-9	-	TRBJ1-1	TGTGCCAGCAGCCGGGGCACTGAAGCTTTCTTT	CASSRGTEAFF
-	TRBV6-2/TRBV6-3	TRBD1	TRBJ1-1	TGTGCCAGCAGTTACGGACAGGGGAACACTGAAGCTTTCTTT	CASSYGQGNTEAFF
-	TRBV24-1	TRBD2	TRBJ2-5	TGTGCCACCAGTGAAACGGGGGGCCAAGAGACCCAGTACTTC	CATSETGGQETQYF
-	TRBV4-1	-	TRBJ2-5	TGCGCCAGCAGCCAAGGTGCAGGTCAAGAGACCCAGTACTTC	CASSQGAGQETQYF
-	TRBV6-5	TRBD1	TRBJ1-2	TGTGCCAGCGACACCGGGACAGGGACTAACTATGGCTACACCTTC	CASDTGTGTNYGYTF
-	TRBV2	TRBD2	TRBJ2-5	TGTGCCAGCAGCGTCCTAGCGGGGGGGCAAGAGACCGGGGACTTC	CASSVLAGGQETGDF
-	TRBV7-2	-	TRBJ1-2	TGTGCCAGCAGCCCAGGGGCCTTGAACTATGGCTACACCTTC	CASSPGALNYGYTF
-	TRBV4-2	TRBD2	TRBJ2-4	TGTGCCAGCAGCCAAGTCCTTGGTGGGGGGGGAGCCAAAAACATTCAGTACTTC	CASSQVLGGGGAKNIQYF
-	TRBV6-6	TRBD1	TRBJ2-5	TGTGCCAGCAGGCCAGGGGGCCACCAAGAGACCCAGTACTTC	CASRPGGHQETQYF
-	TRBV28	TRBD2	TRBJ2-3	TGTGCCAGCAGTTTAGGTGGACTAGCGGGAGGAACAGATACGCAGTATTTT	CASSLGGLAGGTDTQYF
-	TRBV5-6	TRBD2	TRBJ2-2	TGTGCCAGCAGCTTACTAGCGGGGGAGCTGTTTTTT	CASSLLAGELFF
once	TRBV3-1/TRBV3-2	-	TRBJ2-2	TGTGCCAGCAGCCAACCGGACAGGGTGGGCGGGGGAGCGAACACCGGGGAGCTGTTTTTT	CASSQPDRVGGGANTGELFF
-	TRBV28	-	TRBJ1-2	TGTGCCAGCAGTTTATCACAGTCTCTCTATGGCTACACCTTC	CASSLSQSLYGYTF
-	TRBV18	TRBD1	TRBJ1-1	TGTGCCAGCTCACCATGGACAGGGGGCGACATGAACACTGAAGCTTTCTTT	CASSPWTGGDMNTEAFF
-	TRBV25-1	TRBD1	TRBJ2-7	TGTGCCAGCACCCAGGGGGCGAAGGACGAGCAGTACTTC	CASTQGAKDEQYF
-	TRBV13	-	TRBJ2-7	TGTGCCAGCAGCTTTGGCGTCGGGGCAGGGGCCTACGAGCAGTACTTC	CASSFGVGAGAYEQYF
-	TRBV20-1	TRBD1	TRBJ1-4	TGCAGTGCTGACAGGGGGGGGAAACTGTTTTTT	CSADRGGKLFF
-	TRBV18	TRBD1	TRBJ1-6	TGTGCCAGCTCACCAGCGGAGGGGGCGCGATCACCCCTCCACTTT	CASSPAEGARSPLHF
-	TRBV29-1	TRBD1	TRBJ2-7	TGCAGCGTTGAAGGGGGGACAGGGCGTGAGCAGTACTTC	CSVEGGTGREQYF